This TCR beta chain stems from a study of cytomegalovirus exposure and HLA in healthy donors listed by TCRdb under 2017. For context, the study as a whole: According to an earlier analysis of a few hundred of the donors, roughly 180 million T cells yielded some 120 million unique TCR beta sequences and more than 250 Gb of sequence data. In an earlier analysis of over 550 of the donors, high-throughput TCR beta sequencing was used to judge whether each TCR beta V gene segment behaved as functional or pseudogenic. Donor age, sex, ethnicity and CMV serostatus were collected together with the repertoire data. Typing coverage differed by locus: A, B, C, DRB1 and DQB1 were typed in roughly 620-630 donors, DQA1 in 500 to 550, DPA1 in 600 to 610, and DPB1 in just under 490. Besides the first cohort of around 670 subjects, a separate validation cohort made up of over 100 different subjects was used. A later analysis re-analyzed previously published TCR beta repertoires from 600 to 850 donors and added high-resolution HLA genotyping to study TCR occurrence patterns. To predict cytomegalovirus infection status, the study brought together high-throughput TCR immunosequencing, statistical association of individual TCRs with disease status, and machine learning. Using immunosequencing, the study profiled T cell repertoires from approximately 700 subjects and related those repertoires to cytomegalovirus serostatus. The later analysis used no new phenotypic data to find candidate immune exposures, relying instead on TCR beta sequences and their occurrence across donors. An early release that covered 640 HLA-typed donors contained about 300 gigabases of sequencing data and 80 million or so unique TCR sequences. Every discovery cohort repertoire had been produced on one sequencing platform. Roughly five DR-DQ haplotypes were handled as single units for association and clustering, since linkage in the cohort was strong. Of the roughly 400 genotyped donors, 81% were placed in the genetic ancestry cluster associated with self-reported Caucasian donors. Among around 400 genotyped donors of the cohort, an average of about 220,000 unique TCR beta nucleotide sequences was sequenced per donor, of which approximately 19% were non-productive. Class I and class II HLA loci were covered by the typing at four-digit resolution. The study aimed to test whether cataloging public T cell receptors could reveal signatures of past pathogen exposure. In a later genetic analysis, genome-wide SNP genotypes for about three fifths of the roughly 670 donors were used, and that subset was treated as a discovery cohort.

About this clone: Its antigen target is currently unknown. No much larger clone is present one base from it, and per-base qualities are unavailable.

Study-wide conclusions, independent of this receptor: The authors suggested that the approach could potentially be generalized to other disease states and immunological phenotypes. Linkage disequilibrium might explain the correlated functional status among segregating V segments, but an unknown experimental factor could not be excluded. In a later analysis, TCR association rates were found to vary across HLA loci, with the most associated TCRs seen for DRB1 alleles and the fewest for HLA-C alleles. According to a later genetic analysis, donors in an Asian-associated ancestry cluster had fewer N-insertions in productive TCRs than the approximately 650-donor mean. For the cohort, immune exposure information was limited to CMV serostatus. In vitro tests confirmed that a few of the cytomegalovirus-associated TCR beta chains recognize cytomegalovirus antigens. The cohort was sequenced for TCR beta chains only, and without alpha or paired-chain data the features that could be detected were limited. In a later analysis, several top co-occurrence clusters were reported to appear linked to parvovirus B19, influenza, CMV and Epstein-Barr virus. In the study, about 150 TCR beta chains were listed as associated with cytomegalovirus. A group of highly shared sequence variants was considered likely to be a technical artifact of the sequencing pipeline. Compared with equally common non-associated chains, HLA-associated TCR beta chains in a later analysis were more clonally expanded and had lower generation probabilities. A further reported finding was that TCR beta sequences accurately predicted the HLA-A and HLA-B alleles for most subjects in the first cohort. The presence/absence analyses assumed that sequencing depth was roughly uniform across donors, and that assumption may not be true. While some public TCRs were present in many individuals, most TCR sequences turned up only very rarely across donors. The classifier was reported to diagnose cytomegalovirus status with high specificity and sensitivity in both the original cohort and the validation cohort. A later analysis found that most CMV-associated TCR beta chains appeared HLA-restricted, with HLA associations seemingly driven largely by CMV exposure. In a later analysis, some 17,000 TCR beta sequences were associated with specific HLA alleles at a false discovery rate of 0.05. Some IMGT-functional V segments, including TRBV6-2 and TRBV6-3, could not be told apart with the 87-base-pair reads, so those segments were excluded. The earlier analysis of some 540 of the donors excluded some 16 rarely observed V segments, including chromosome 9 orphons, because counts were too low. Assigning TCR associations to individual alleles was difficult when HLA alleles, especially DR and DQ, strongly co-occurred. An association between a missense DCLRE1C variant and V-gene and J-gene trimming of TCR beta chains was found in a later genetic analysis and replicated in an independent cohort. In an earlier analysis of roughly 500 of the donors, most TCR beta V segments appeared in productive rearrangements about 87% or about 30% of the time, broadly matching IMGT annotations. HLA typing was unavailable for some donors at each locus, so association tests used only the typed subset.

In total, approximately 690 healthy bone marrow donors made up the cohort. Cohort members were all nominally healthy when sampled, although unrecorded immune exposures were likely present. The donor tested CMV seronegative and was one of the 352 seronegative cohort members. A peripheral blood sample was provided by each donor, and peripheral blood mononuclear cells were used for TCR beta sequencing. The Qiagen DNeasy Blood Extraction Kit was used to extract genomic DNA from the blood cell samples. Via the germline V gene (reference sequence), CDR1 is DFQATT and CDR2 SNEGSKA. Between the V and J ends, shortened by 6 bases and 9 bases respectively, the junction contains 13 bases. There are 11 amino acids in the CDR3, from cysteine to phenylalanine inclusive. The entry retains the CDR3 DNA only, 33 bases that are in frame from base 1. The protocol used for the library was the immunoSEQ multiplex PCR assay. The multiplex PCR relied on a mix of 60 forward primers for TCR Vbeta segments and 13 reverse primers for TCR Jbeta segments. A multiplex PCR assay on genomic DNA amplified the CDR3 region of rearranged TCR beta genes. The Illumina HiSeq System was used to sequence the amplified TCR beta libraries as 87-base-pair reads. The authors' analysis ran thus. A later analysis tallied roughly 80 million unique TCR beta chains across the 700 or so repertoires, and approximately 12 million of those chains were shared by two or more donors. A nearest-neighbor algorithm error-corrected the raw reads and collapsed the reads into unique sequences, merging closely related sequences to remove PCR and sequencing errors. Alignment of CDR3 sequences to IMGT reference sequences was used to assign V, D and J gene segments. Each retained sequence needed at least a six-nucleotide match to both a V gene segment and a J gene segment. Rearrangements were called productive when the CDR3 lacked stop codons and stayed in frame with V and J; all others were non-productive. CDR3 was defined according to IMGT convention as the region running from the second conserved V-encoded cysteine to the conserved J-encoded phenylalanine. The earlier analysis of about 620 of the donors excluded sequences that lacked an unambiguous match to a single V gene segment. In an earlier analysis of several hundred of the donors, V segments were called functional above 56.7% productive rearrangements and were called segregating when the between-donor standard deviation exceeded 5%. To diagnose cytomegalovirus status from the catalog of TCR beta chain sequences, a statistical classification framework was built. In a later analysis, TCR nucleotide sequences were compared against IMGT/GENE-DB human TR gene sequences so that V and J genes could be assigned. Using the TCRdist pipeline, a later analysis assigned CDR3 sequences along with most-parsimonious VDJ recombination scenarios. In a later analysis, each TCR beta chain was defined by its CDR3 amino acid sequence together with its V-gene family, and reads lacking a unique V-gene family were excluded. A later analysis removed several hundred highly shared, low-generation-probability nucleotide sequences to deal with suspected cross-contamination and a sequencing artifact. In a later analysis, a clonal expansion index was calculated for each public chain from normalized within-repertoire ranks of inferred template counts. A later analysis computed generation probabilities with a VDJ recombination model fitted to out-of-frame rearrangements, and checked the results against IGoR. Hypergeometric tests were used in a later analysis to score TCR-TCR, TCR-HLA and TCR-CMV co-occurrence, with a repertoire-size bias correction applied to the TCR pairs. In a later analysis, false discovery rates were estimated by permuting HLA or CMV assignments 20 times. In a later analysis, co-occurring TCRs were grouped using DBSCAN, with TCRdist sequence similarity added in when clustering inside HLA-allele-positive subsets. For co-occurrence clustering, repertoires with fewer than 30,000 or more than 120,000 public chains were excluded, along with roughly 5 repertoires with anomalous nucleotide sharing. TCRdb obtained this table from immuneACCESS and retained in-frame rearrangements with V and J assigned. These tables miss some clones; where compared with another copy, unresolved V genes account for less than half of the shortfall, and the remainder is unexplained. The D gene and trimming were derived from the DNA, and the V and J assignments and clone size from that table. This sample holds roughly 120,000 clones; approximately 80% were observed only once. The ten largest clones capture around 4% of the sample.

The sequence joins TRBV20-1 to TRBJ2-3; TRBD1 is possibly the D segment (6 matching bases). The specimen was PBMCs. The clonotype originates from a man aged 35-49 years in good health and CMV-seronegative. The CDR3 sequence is CSATGTGTQYF. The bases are TGCAGTGCCACAGGGACGGGGACGCAGTATTTT.